The rows below give T cell receptor beta chains drawn from one sample of a study of OX40 agonist ivuxolimab in advanced cancers. Only in-frame clones appear in the TCRdb table, and some are missing; sequencing was by immunoSEQ multiplex PCR. The sample records 72,000 or so clones, about 91% being singletons. The sequenced sample was CD4+ or CD8+ T cells sorted from blood, obtained in a trial of the OX40 agonist ivuxolimab. Receptor source: an adult with an advanced solid tumor such as melanoma, head and neck, liver or kidney cancer. Each CDR3 is given with its conserved first and last residue. A D gene is named only where the DNA matches it firmly. The size field is filled for only some rows; it gives once, few, many or a size class.

d_call	j_call	v_call	clone_size	cdr3_aa	cdr3_nt
NA	TRBJ2-5	TRBV15	NA	CATSSARLGETQYF	TGTGCCACCAGCAGCGCCCGCCTCGGTGAGACCCAGTACTTC
TRBD1	TRBJ1-3	TRBV7-6	NA	CASSSRQGGAGNTIYF	TGTGCCAGCAGCTCCAGACAGGGAGGTGCTGGAAACACCATATATTTT
TRBD1	TRBJ1-2	TRBV28	NA	CASSLGQNYGYTF	TGTGCCAGCAGTTTGGGACAGAACTATGGCTACACCTTC
NA	TRBJ2-5	TRBV4-1	NA	CASSQDNFPGKETQYF	TGCGCCAGCAGCCAAGATAATTTCCCCGGGAAAGAGACCCAGTACTTC
NA	TRBJ2-7	TRBV7-6	NA	CASSPLGGEQYF	TGTGCCAGCAGCCCTCTGGGGGGCGAGCAGTACTTC
NA	TRBJ2-5	TRBV7-9	NA	CASSSDREGETQYF	TGTGCCAGCAGCTCCGACAGAGAGGGGGAGACCCAGTACTTC
NA	TRBJ2-2	TRBV5-8	NA	CASSLALGAGELFF	TGTGCCAGCAGCTTGGCTCTCGGGGCCGGGGAGCTGTTTTTT
NA	TRBJ2-7	TRBV5-5	NA	CASTTETSSTVAEQYF	TGTGCCAGCACTACCGAGACCTCCTCTACGGTTGCCGAGCAGTACTTC
NA	TRBJ1-4	TRBV6-5	NA	CASRDTYNEKLFF	TGTGCCAGCAGGGACACTTATAATGAAAAACTGTTTTTT
NA	TRBJ1-2	TRBV27	few	CASRTWQGGVRGYTF	TGTGCCAGCAGAACATGGCAGGGTGGGGTCCGTGGCTACACCTTC
NA	TRBJ1-5	TRBV7-2	NA	CASSRAGASSNQPQHF	TGTGCCAGCAGCCGAGCCGGGGCCAGTAGCAATCAGCCCCAGCATTTT
NA	TRBJ2-7	TRBV5-8	NA	CASSKGRVGKSYEQYF	TGTGCCAGCAGCAAGGGCCGAGTAGGGAAATCCTACGAGCAGTACTTC
TRBD1	TRBJ2-7	TRBV6-4	NA	CASSDAGTGAYEQYF	TGTGCCAGCAGTGACGCGGGGACAGGGGCCTACGAGCAGTACTTC
TRBD2	TRBJ2-7	TRBV6-5	NA	CASSYSGGTYEQYF	TGTGCCAGCAGTTACTCGGGGGGGACCTACGAGCAGTACTTC
TRBD2	TRBJ2-3	TRBV7-2	NA	CASSLGGRAADTQYF	TGTGCCAGCAGCTTAGGCGGGAGGGCGGCAGATACGCAGTATTTT
NA	TRBJ2-5	TRBV5-1	few	CASSLPGGARETQYF	TGCGCCAGCAGCCTACCGGGTGGGGCGCGGGAGACCCAGTACTTC
NA	TRBJ1-1	TRBV6-4	NA	CASSVNTQNTEAFF	TGTGCCAGCAGTGTGAACACGCAGAACACTGAAGCTTTCTTT
TRBD1	TRBJ1-2	TRBV29-1	NA	CSADRGRNGYTF	TGCAGCGCCGACAGGGGGAGGAATGGCTACACCTTC
NA	TRBJ1-4	TRBV25-1	NA	CASSSAGDPTNEKLFF	TGTGCCAGTTCTTCCGCAGGGGATCCTACTAATGAAAAACTGTTTTTT
TRBD2	TRBJ2-2	TRBV28	NA	CASSLTSGRIAGELFF	TGTGCCAGCAGTTTAACTAGCGGGAGAATCGCCGGGGAGCTGTTTTTT
TRBD2	TRBJ2-5	TRBV18	NA	CASSPPRGAPETQYF	TGTGCCAGCTCACCACCGCGGGGGGCCCCAGAGACCCAGTACTTC
NA	TRBJ2-1	TRBV28	NA	CASSLNSENPFF	TGTGCCAGCAGTTTGAACAGTGAGAATCCGTTCTTC
NA	TRBJ1-5	TRBV2	NA	CASSGSTTGSQPQHF	TGTGCCAGCAGTGGATCAACGACAGGTAGTCAGCCCCAGCATTTT
NA	TRBJ2-1	TRBV5-6	NA	CASSLEPGGEQFF	TGTGCCAGCAGCTTGGAACCCGGGGGTGAGCAGTTCTTC
TRBD1	TRBJ1-4	TRBV4-3	NA	CASSQGRPRGKINEKLFF	TGCGCCAGCAGCCAAGGTCGGCCCAGGGGGAAAATTAATGAAAAACTGTTTTTT
NA	TRBJ2-3	TRBV4-2	NA	CASSQDERGTDTQYF	TGTGCCAGCAGCCAAGATGAGCGGGGCACAGATACGCAGTATTTT
NA	TRBJ2-1	TRBV18	NA	CASSPPFSQGGSYNEQFF	TGTGCCAGCTCACCACCTTTTTCCCAGGGGGGGTCGTACAATGAGCAGTTCTTC
NA	TRBJ2-3	TRBV6-5	few	CASSYSGVGTDTQYF	TGTGCCAGCAGTTACTCAGGGGTTGGAACAGATACGCAGTATTTT
NA	TRBJ1-1	TRBV4-3	NA	CASSQDAGSGTPGEAFF	TGCGCCAGCAGCCAAGATGCAGGTTCAGGGACGCCCGGTGAAGCTTTCTTT
NA	TRBJ2-4	TRBV10-3	NA	CAISGNQRDIQYF	TGTGCCATCAGTGGCAATCAAAGAGACATTCAGTACTTC
TRBD1	TRBJ1-1	TRBV2	once	CASSSQGGTEAFF	TGTGCCAGCAGCTCACAGGGGGGCACTGAAGCTTTCTTT
TRBD1	TRBJ1-2	TRBV7-8	NA	CASSSPGTGDSYGYTF	TGTGCCAGCAGCTCCCCCGGGACAGGGGACAGCTATGGCTACACCTTC
NA	TRBJ1-5	TRBV5-8	NA	CASSIGDTSNQPQHF	TGTGCCAGCAGCATAGGGGACACCAGCAATCAGCCCCAGCATTTT
NA	TRBJ1-2	TRBV30	NA	CAWRYAYGYTF	TGTGCCTGGAGGTATGCGTATGGCTACACCTTC
NA	TRBJ1-1	TRBV5-6	NA	CASRKQFTEAFF	TGTGCCAGCAGAAAACAGTTCACTGAAGCTTTCTTT